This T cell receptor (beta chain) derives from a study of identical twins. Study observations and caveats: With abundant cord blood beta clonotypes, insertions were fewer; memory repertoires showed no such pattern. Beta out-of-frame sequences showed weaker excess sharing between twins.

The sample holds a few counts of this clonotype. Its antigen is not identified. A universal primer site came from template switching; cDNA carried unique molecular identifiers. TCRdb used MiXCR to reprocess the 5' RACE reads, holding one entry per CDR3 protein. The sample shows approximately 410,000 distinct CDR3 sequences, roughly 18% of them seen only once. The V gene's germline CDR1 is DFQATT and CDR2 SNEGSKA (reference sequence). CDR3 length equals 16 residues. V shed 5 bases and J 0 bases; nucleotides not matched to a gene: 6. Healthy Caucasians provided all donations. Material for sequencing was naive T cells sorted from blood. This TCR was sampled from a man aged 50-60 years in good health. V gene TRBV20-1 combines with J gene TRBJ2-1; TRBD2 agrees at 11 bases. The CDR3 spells CSAASLAGGSYNEQFF. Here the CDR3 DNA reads TGCAGTGCTGCCTCTCTAGCGGGAGGCTCCTACAATGAGCAGTTCTTC.